Listed below are T cell receptor beta chains from one sample, sequenced in a study of blood T cell repertoires in COVID-19. Profiling relied on immunoSEQ multiplex PCR, and the TCRdb table lists in-frame clones only, not all of them. Of 90,000 to 120,000 clones listed, about 90% are singletons. Sequencing used peripheral blood. Receptor source: a man aged 35-49 years with active or convalescent COVID-19. Both conserved end residues are part of each CDR3. A D gene is named only where the DNA matches it firmly. Clone size is given for some rows only: seen once, a few or many times, or a class if the clone is expanded.

TRBD1	TRBJ1-2	TRBV28	-	CASRHPGQGSYGYTF	TGTGCCAGCAGACACCCGGGACAGGGGTCCTATGGCTACACCTTC
TRBD1	TRBJ1-1	TRBV14	-	CASSLGLWDRGEAFF	TGTGCCAGCAGCCTCGGTTTATGGGACAGGGGAGAAGCTTTCTTT
-	TRBJ2-7	TRBV28	-	CASSSTGSPNYEQYF	TGTGCCAGCAGTTCCACAGGGAGCCCCAACTACGAGCAGTACTTC
-	TRBJ2-7	TRBV7-3	once	CASSSQQGSYEQYF	TGTGCCAGCAGCTCTCAACAGGGATCCTACGAGCAGTACTTC
-	TRBJ2-1	TRBV4-3	-	CASRPSRHWDEQFF	TGCGCCAGCAGACCTAGCCGTCATTGGGATGAGCAGTTCTTC
TRBD2	TRBJ2-3	TRBV5-6	-	CASSLRTSGFYTDTQYF	TGTGCCAGCAGCTTGAGGACTAGCGGGTTCTACACAGATACGCAGTATTTT
TRBD1	TRBJ1-2	TRBV29-1	-	CSVYHSPGQGALEGYTF	TGCAGCGTTTATCACTCGCCGGGACAGGGGGCATTGGAGGGCTACACCTTC
-	TRBJ2-1	TRBV11-3	-	CASSLGFGTPYNEQFF	TGTGCCAGCAGCTTAGGGTTTGGGACACCCTACAATGAGCAGTTCTTC
-	TRBJ1-3	TRBV12-3/TRBV12-4	-	CASRPSSGNTIYF	TGTGCCAGCAGGCCCAGCTCTGGAAACACCATATATTTT
-	TRBJ2-7	TRBV7-8	-	CASSSHPGSYEQYF	TGTGCCAGCTCCTCTCATCCGGGCTCCTACGAGCAGTACTTC
TRBD2	TRBJ2-1	TRBV5-4	-	CASSEGLAVYNEQFF	TGTGCCAGCAGCGAGGGACTAGCGGTCTACAATGAGCAGTTCTTC
TRBD1	TRBJ2-7	TRBV7-7	-	CASSPGQGLSYEQYF	TGTGCCAGCAGCCCAGGACAGGGACTCTCCTACGAGCAGTACTTC
-	TRBJ2-2	TRBV28	once	CASSRDLSTGTGELFF	TGTGCCAGCAGTCGCGACCTGAGTACGGGCACCGGGGAGCTGTTTTTT
-	TRBJ2-7	TRBV2	few	CASTGNGNEQYF	TGTGCCAGCACGGGAAATGGGAACGAGCAGTACTTC
-	TRBJ2-1	TRBV7-2	-	CASSLEWAGSYEQFF	TGTGCCAGCAGCTTAGAGTGGGCCGGATCGTATGAGCAGTTCTTC
-	TRBJ1-4	TRBV6-5	once	CASSYRGGSEKLFF	TGTGCCAGCAGTTACAGGGGAGGGAGTGAAAAACTGTTTTTT
TRBD1	TRBJ2-3	TRBV6-6	-	CASSPVRQGLGTDTQYF	TGTGCCAGCAGTCCCGTCCGACAGGGTCTGGGAACAGATACGCAGTATTTT
-	TRBJ1-6	TRBV7-3	-	CASSLETGRNSPLHF	TGTGCCAGCAGCCTGGAAACAGGGCGGAATTCACCCCTCCACTTT
-	TRBJ1-1	TRBV5-1	-	CASKREGPNTEAFF	TGCGCCAGCAAGAGGGAGGGGCCGAACACTGAAGCTTTCTTT
TRBD1	TRBJ1-5	TRBV5-1	-	CASRGKSQGSNQPQHF	TGCGCCAGCCGCGGTAAATCACAGGGGAGCAATCAGCCCCAGCATTTT
-	TRBJ2-7	TRBV19	-	CASRQRASSYEQYF	TGTGCCAGTAGACAGCGGGCGAGCTCCTACGAGCAGTACTTC
-	TRBJ2-1	TRBV5-6	-	CASSLGLSSYNEQFF	TGTGCCAGCAGCTTAGGACTCAGCTCCTACAATGAGCAGTTCTTC
TRBD1	TRBJ1-1	TRBV2	-	CAPSTGKNTEAFF	TGTGCCCCATCGACAGGGAAGAACACTGAAGCTTTCTTT
TRBD1	TRBJ1-2	TRBV7-2	-	CASSFTDRGAGYTF	TGTGCCAGCAGCTTTACGGACAGGGGAGCTGGCTACACCTTC
-	TRBJ2-1	TRBV29-1	-	CSVRVEISYNEQFF	TGCAGCGTTCGGGTGGAGATCTCCTACAATGAGCAGTTCTTC
TRBD1	TRBJ2-4	TRBV30	-	CAWSPEDRANIQYF	TGTGCCTGGAGTCCCGAGGACAGGGCTAACATTCAGTACTTC
-	TRBJ1-5	TRBV5-4	-	CASNTPGVGGQPQHF	TGTGCCAGCAATACTCCAGGGGTGGGCGGTCAGCCCCAGCATTTT
TRBD2	TRBJ2-1	TRBV5-8	few	CASSSPASGYNEQFF	TGTGCCAGCAGCTCCCCGGCTAGCGGCTACAATGAGCAGTTCTTC
-	TRBJ1-5	TRBV6-5	-	CASSYSRGNQPQHF	TGTGCCAGCAGTTACTCGAGGGGGAATCAGCCCCAGCATTTT
-	TRBJ2-6	TRBV6-4	-	CASSDSNSHGANVLTF	TGTGCCAGCAGTGACTCGAATAGCCATGGGGCCAACGTCCTGACTTTC
-	TRBJ1-4	TRBV7-9	-	CALLGGNEKLFF	TGTGCCCTCCTTGGCGGGAATGAAAAACTGTTTTTT
TRBD1	TRBJ1-2	TRBV25-1	-	CASRASTGSEYGYTF	TGTGCCAGCAGGGCCTCGACAGGGAGTGAGTATGGCTACACCTTC
TRBD2	TRBJ2-1	TRBV7-6	once	CASSPFRTLGLAAIHEQFF	TGTGCCAGCAGCCCCTTCCGGACACTAGGACTAGCGGCCATACATGAGCAGTTCTTC
-	TRBJ1-4	TRBV15	-	CATAYEGPLNEKLFF	TGTGCCACCGCCTATGAGGGCCCCCTCAATGAAAAACTGTTTTTT
-	TRBJ2-1	TRBV5-1	-	CASRLAGGYSEQFF	TGCGCCAGCAGATTAGCAGGAGGGTATAGTGAGCAGTTCTTC
TRBD1	TRBJ1-2	TRBV6-5	few	CASSRDRGKPKGYTF	TGTGCCAGCAGCCGTGACAGGGGAAAGCCTAAGGGCTACACCTTC
TRBD1	TRBJ2-7	TRBV2	-	CASSVDRGPYEQYF	TGTGCCAGCAGCGTTGACAGGGGCCCCTACGAGCAGTACTTC
-	TRBJ1-5	TRBV27	-	CASSLDSSIQPQHF	TGTGCCAGCAGTTTAGACAGTTCAATCCAGCCCCAGCATTTT
-	TRBJ2-2	TRBV7-2	-	CASSPDGNRAGELFF	TGTGCCAGCAGCCCGGACGGGAATCGGGCCGGGGAGCTGTTTTTT
-	TRBJ1-6	TRBV25-1	-	CASSDSTGTPNSPLHF	TGTGCCAGCAGTGACTCCACCGGGACACCTAATTCACCCCTCCACTTT
-	TRBJ1-4	TRBV30	-	CAALRQPNEKLFF	TGTGCCGCCCTCCGACAGCCTAATGAAAAACTGTTTTTT
-	TRBJ1-2	TRBV6-2/TRBV6-3	-	CASSYEFYGYTF	TGTGCCAGCAGTTACGAGTTCTATGGCTACACCTTC
-	TRBJ1-4	TRBV5-1	-	CASSLSQGGNEKLFF	TGCGCCAGCAGCTTGTCTCAGGGAGGTAATGAAAAACTGTTTTTT
-	TRBJ2-3	TRBV28	-	CASSLRSRLRFPDTQYF	TGTGCCAGCAGTTTAAGGTCGAGACTTAGGTTTCCAGATACGCAGTATTTT
-	TRBJ2-6	TRBV7-3	-	CASSLLGLRGSGANVLTF	TGTGCCAGCAGCCTACTCGGACTCCGAGGTTCTGGGGCCAACGTCCTGACTTTC
-	TRBJ2-7	TRBV18	-	CASSPQSSSAAYEQYF	TGTGCCAGCTCACCACAGTCCAGTAGCGCCGCCTACGAGCAGTACTTC
-	TRBJ2-2	TRBV3-1/TRBV3-2	-	CASSPGTPRDTGELFF	TGTGCCAGCAGCCCTGGGACACCTCGTGACACCGGGGAGCTGTTTTTT
-	TRBJ2-3	TRBV5-1	-	CASSLQYPGSTDTQYF	TGCGCCAGCAGCTTACAATACCCGGGGAGCACAGATACGCAGTATTTT
-	TRBJ2-1	TRBV27	many	CASSLGGPVYNEQFF	TGTGCCAGCAGTTTAGGGGGCCCGGTATACAATGAGCAGTTCTTC
TRBD1	TRBJ1-5	TRBV18	-	CASSPETGVRQPQHF	TGTGCCAGCTCACCTGAGACAGGGGTCAGGCAGCCCCAGCATTTT
-	TRBJ1-6	TRBV11-2	-	CASSSRGRGIYNSPLHF	TGTGCCAGCAGCTCCCGGGGGAGGGGTATCTATAATTCACCCCTCCACTTT
-	TRBJ1-2	TRBV24-1	-	CATSPGHYGYTF	TGTGCCACCAGCCCGGGACATTATGGCTACACCTTC
-	TRBJ1-4	TRBV7-2	many	CASSWQGRANEKLFF	TGTGCCAGCAGCTGGCAGGGCCGAGCTAATGAAAAACTGTTTTTT
TRBD1	TRBJ2-1	TRBV10-3	-	CAISEDGQGRGNEQFF	TGTGCCATCAGTGAGGACGGACAGGGCCGCGGCAATGAGCAGTTCTTC
TRBD2	TRBJ2-3	TRBV5-1	-	CASSFLGPGLAGSKATDTQYF	TGCGCCAGCAGCTTCCTTGGACCGGGACTAGCGGGATCGAAAGCCACAGATACGCAGTATTTT
TRBD1	TRBJ1-2	TRBV30	-	CAWSLKTGLYGYTF	TGTGCCTGGAGTCTAAAGACAGGGCTCTATGGCTACACCTTC
TRBD2	TRBJ2-7	TRBV6-2/TRBV6-3	-	CASSYPPWTSETYEQYF	TGTGCCAGCAGTTATCCCCCATGGACTAGCGAAACCTACGAGCAGTACTTC
-	TRBJ1-2	TRBV12-3/TRBV12-4	-	CASSFTGGGYTF	TGTGCCAGCAGTTTCACGGGGGGCGGCTACACCTTC
TRBD1	TRBJ1-5	TRBV28	-	CASRGTGEPQPQHF	TGTGCCAGCAGAGGGACAGGGGAGCCTCAGCCCCAGCATTTT